This T cell receptor (beta chain) was recorded in a study of shared clonotypes between healthy human individuals. General study findings and limits: Rarefaction curves obtained for sorted subsets showed sequencing incomplete despite large depth. The generation probabilities recorded for non-shared clonotypes fell below those of clonotypes shared by all four donors.

Trimming stripped 5 bases from V and 0 bases from J, with 10 bases between. There are 14 residues in the CDR3. Germline V gene sequence: CDR1 MNHNS, CDR2 SASEGT. This clone was seen only once. Its antigen is as yet unknown. In the naive CD8 group, cells lacked CD45RO and were positively selected for CCR7, so terminally differentiated effector memory CD45RA+ cells were left out. All donors qualified as healthy HIV-negative adults and had experienced no recent acute infections or vaccinations. Sequencing was at deep level. Sequencing used immunoSEQ multiplex PCR; TCRdb keeps in-frame clones, though not all of them. The table records around 580,000 clones, roughly 98% of them present only once.

Specimen: naive CD8+ T cells sorted from blood. The clonotype comes from a young man in good health. The chain joins TRBV6-1 to TRBJ1-1, with D possibly matching TRBD1 (6 bases). The DNA for the CDR3 is TGTGCCAGCAGTCCCGGACAGTTGAACACTGAAGCTTTCTTT. Protein sequence: CASSPGQLNTEAFF.